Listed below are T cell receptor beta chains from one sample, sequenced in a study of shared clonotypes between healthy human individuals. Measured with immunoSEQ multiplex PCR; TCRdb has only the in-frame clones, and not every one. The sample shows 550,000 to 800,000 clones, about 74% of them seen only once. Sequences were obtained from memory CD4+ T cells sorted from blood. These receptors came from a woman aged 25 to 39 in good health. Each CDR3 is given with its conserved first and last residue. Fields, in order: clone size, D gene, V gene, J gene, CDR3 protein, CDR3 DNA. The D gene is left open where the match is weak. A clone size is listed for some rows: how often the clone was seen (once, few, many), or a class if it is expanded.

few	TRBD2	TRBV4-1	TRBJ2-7	CASSQDPIAGGSYEQYF	TGCGCCAGCAGCCAAGATCCAATAGCGGGAGGCTCCTACGAGCAGTACTTC
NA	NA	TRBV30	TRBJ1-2	CAWSVSGRGYTF	TGTGCCTGGAGTGTCTCCGGGCGTGGCTACACCTTC
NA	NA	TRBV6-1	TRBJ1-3	CASSDSPGGGNTIYF	TGTGCCAGCAGTGACTCGCCGGGCGGCGGAAACACCATATATTTT
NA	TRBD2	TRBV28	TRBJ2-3	CASSPGTSDTDTQYF	TGTGCCAGCAGCCCCGGGACTAGCGACACAGATACGCAGTATTTT
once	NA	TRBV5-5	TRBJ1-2	CASSSTPLEGGYGYTF	TGTGCCAGCAGCTCCACACCCCTGGAGGGAGGCTATGGCTACACCTTC
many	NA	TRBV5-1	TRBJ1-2	CASSLGRPPRDGYTF	TGCGCCAGCAGCTTGGGGAGGCCGCCGAGGGATGGCTACACCTTC
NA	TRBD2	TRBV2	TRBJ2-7	CASSRGGSYEQYF	TGTGCCAGCTCCCGGGGGGGGTCCTACGAGCAGTACTTC
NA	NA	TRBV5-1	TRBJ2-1	CASSLVGVSLDEQFF	TGCGCCAGCAGCTTGGTGGGAGTTTCACTTGATGAGCAGTTCTTC
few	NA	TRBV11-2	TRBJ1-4	CASSLRQGPRNEKLFF	TGTGCCAGCAGCTTAAGGCAGGGACCGCGTAATGAAAAACTGTTTTTT
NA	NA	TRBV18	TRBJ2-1	CASSPRFTDEQFF	TGTGCCAGCTCACCACGCTTTACCGATGAGCAGTTCTTC